This T cell receptor (beta chain) was sequenced in a study of shared clonotypes between healthy human individuals. Background on the study: Three plates each covered CD4 naive and memory; CD8 naive two, CD8 memory one.

V lost 2 bases, J lost 1 base, and 11 bases lay in between. This CDR3 spans 16 amino acids. Per the germline V gene, CDR1 is SGHTA and CDR2 is FQGTGA. In the sorted-subset replicate PCRs, 200 ng DNA, roughly 29,000 T cell genomes, was used. The repertoire was sequenced with immunoSEQ multiplex PCR; TCRdb's copy has only in-frame clones and lacks some. The top ten hold around 0.35% of the sample, which has fewer than 3 million clones, 85% to 95% seen once. Partitioning of CD4+ cells yielded a CD45RA+ naive subset and a CD45RA-negative memory subset. The source material was naive CD4+ T cells from PBMCs. Subset in this sample: CD45RA+ positively selected. The source is a man between 18 and 29 years old in good health. Some clones in this sample may be carry-over from other donors' samples. V and J are TRBV7-3 and TRBJ2-2; D is ambiguous. This CDR3 reads CASSLQPARNTGELFF. DNA for the CDR3: TGTGCCAGCAGCTTACAACCGGCGCGGAACACCGGGGAGCTGTTTTTT.